This note documents a single T cell receptor (beta chain) sequence. What it binds is not known. The data derive from a study of PD-1 blockade in classical Hodgkin lymphoma. Whole-study results and caveats: Newly diagnosed patients were reported to start with lower TCR diversity than healthy donors. The repertoire differences lack a defined cause, possibly disease activity or prior therapy.

This CDR3 is built from 13 residues. With 3 bases removed from V and 2 bases from J, the gap between germline ends came to 7 bases. Germline V gene sequence: CDR1 LGHNT, CDR2 FRNRAP. This table comes from immunoSEQ multiplex PCR, and its TCRdb copy is limited to in-frame clones, with some not included. The sample yields some 70,000 clones, 93% seen once. Described time point: newly diagnosed, previously untreated cHL patient sample. The authors used newly diagnosed, untreated classical Hodgkin lymphoma PBMCs as comparison. This chain connects TRBV12-5 to TRBJ1-1; no clear D gene. The sample taken for sequencing was peripheral blood mononuclear cells (PBMCs). The clonotype originates from a human donor with classical Hodgkin lymphoma. The CDR3 loop is CASGFGGNTEAFF. CDR3 in DNA: TGTGCTAGTGGTTTTGGAGGTAACACTGAAGCTTTCTTT.